Reported below is one T cell receptor beta chain. TCRdb's copy holds only in-frame clones and misses some; the assay was immunoSEQ multiplex PCR. The sample lists roughly 100,000 clones, approximately 86% occurring once. The data derive from a study of blood T cell repertoires in COVID-19. Background on the study: Whether acute or convalescent, the COVID-19 samples came from the United States, Italy and Spain.

This CDR3 has 13 amino acids. Trimming left V 8 bases short and J 6 bases short, with 17 bases between. Germline V gene sequence: CDR1 LNHDA, CDR2 SQIVND (reference sequence). The chain is built from TRBV19 and TRBJ2-7, with D maybe TRBD1 (6 bases). This TCR derives from an elderly woman with acute or convalescent COVID-19. The sequencing input was peripheral blood. In nucleotides, the CDR3 is TGTGCCAGTGGAACTAGACAGGCCGGCGAGCAGTACTTC. Protein: CASGTRQAGEQYF.